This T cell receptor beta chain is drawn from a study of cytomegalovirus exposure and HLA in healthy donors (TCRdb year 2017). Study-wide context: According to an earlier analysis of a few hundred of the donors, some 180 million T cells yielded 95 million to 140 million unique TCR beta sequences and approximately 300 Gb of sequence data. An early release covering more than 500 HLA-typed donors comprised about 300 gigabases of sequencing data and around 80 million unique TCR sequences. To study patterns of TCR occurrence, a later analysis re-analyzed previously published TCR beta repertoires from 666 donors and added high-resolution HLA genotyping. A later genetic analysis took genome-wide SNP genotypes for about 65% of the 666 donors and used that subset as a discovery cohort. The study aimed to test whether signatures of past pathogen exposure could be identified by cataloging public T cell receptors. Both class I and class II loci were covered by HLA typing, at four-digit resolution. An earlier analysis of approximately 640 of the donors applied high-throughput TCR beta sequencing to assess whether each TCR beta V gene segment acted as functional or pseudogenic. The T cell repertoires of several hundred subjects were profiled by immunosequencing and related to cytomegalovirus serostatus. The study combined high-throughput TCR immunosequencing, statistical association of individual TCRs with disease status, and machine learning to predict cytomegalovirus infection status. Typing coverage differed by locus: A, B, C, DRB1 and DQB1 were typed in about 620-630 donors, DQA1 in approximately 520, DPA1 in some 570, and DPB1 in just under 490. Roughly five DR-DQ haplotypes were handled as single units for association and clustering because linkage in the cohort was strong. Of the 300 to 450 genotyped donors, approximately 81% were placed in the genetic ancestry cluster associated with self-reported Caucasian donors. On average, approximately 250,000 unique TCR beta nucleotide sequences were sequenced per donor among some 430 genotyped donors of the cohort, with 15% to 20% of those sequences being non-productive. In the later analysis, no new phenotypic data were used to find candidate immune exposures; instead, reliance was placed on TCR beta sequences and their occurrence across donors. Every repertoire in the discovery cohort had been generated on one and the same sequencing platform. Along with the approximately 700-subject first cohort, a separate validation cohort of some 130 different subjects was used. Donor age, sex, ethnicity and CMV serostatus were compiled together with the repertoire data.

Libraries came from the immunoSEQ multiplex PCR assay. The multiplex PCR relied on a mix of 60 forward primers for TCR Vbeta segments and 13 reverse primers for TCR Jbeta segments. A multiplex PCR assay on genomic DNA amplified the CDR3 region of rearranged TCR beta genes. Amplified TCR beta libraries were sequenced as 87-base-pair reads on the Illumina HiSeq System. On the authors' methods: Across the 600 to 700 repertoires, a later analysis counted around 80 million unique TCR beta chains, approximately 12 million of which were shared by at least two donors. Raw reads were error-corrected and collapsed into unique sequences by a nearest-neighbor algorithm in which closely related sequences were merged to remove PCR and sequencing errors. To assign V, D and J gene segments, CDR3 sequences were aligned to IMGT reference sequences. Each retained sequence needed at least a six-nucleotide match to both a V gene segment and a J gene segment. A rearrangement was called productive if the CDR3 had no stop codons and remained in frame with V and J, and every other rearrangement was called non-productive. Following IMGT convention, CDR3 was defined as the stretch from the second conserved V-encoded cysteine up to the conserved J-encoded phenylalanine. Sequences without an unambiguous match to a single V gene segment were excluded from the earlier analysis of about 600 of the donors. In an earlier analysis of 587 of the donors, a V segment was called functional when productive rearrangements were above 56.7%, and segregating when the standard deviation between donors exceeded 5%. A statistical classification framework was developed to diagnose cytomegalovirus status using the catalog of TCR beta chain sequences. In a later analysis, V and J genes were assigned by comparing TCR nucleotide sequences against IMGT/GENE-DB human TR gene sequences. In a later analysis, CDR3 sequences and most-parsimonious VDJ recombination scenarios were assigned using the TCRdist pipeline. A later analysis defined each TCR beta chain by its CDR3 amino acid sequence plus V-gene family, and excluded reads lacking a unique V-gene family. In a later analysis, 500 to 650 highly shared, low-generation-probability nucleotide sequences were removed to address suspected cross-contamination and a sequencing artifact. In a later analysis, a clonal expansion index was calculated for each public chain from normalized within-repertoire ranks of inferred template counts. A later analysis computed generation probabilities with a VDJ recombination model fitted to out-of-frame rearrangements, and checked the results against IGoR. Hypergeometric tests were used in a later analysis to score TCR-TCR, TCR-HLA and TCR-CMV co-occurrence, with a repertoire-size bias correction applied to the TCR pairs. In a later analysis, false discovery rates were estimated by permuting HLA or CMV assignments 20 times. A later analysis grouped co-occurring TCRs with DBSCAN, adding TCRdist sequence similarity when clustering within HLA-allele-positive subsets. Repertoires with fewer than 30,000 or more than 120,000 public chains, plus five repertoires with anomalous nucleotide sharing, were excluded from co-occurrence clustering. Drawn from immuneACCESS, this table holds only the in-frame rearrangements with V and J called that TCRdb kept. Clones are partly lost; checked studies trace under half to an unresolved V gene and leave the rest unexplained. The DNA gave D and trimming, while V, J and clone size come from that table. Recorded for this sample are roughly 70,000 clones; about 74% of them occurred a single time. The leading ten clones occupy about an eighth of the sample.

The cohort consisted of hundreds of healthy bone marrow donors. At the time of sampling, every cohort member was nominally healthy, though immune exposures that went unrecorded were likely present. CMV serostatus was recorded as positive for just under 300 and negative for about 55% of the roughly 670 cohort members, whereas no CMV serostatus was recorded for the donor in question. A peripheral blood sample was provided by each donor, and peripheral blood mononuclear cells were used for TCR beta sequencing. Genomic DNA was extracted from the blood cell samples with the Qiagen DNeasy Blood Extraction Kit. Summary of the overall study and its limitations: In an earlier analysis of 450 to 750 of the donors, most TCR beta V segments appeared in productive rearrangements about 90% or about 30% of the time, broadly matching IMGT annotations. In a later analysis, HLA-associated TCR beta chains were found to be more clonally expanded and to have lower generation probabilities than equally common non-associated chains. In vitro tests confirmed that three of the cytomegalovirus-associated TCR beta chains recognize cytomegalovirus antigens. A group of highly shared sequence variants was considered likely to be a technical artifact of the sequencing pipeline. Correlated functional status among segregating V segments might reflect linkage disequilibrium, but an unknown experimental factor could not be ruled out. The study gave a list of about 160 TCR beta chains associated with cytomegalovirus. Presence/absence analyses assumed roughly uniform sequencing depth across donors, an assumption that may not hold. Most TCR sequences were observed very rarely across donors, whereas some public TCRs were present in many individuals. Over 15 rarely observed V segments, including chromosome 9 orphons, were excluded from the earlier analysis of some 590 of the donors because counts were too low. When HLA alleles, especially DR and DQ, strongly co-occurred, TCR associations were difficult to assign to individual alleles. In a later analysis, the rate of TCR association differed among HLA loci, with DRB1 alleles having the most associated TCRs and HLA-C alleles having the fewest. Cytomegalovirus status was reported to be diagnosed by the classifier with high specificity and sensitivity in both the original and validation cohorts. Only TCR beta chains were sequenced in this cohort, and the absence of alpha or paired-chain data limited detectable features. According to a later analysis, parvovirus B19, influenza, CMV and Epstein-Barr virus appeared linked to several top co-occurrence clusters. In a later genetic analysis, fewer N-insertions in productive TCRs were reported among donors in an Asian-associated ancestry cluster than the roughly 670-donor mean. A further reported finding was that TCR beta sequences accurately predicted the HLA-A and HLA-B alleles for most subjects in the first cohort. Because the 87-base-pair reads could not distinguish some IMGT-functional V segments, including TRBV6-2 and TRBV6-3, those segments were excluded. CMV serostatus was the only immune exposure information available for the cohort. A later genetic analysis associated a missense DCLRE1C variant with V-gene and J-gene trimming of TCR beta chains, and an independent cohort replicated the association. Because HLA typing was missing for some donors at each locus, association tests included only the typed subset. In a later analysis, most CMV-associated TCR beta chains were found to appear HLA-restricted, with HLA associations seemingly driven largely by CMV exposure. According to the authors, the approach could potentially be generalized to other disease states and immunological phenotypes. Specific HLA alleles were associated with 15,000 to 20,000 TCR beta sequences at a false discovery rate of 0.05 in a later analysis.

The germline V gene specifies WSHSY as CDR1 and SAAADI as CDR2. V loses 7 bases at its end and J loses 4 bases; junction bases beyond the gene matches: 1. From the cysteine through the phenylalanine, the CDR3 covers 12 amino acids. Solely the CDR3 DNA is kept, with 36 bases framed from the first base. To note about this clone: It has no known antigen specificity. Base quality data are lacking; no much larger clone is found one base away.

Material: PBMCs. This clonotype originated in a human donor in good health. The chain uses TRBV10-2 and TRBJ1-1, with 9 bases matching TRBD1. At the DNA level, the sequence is TGCGCCAGCATGACAGGGGGCACTGAAGCTTTCTTT. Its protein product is CASMTGGTEAFF.